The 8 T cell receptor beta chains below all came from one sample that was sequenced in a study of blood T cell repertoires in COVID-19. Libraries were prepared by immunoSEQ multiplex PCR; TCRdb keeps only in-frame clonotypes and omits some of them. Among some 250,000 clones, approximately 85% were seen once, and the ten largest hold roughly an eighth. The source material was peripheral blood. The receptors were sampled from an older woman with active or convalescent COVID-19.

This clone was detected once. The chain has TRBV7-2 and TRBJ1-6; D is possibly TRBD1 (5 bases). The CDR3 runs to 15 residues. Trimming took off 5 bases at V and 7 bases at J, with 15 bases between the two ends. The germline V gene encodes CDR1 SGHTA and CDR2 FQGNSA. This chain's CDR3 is CASSAGGVGNSPLHF. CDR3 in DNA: TGTGCCAGCAGCGCGGGGGGTGTTGGGAATTCACCCCTCCACTTT. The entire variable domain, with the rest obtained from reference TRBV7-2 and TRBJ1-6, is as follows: GAGVSQSPSNKVTEKGKDVELRCDPISGHTALYWYRQSLGQGLEFLIYFQGNSAPDKSGLPSDRFSAERTGGSVSTLTIQRTQQEDSAVYLCASSAGGVGNSPLHFGNGTRLTVT.

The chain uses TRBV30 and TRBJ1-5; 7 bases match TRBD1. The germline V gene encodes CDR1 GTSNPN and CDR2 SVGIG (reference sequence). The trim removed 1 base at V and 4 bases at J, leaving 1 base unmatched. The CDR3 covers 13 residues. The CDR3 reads CAWSETGNQPQHF. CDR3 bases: TGTGCCTGGAGTGAGACAGGGAATCAGCCCCAGCATTTT. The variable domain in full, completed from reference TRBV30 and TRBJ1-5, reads SQTIHQWPATLVQPVGSPLSLECTVEGTSNPNLYWYRQAAGRGLQLLFYSVGIGQISSEVPQNLSASRPQDRQFILSSKKLLLSDSGFYLCAWSETGNQPQHFGDGTRLSIL.

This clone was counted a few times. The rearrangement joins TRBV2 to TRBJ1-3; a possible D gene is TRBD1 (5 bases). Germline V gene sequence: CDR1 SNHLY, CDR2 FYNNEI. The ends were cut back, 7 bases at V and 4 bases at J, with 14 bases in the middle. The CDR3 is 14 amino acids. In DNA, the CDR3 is TGTGCCAGCAAAAGGAGTGACAGCGGAAACACCATATATTTT. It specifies CASKRSDSGNTIYF.

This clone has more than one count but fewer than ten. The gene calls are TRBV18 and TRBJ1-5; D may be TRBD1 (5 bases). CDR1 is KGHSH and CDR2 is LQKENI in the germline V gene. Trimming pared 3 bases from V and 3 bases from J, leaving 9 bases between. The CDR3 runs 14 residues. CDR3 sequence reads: CASSPWGDNQPQHF. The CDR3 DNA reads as TGTGCCAGCTCACCTTGGGGCGACAATCAGCCCCAGCATTTT.

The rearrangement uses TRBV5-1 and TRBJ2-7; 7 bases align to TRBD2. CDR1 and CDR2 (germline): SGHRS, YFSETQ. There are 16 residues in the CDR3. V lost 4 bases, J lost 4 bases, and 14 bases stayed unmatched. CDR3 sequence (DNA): TGCGCCAGCAGCGGGGGGGTCGGTAGCGGCTTTTACGAGCAGTACTTC. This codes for CASSGGVGSGFYEQYF.

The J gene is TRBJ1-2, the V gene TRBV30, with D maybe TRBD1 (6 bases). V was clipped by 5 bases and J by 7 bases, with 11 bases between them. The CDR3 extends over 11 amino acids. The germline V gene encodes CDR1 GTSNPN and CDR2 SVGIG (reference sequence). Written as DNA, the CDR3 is TGTGCCTGGCAGGGGAGCGGTGGCTACACCTTC. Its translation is CAWQGSGGYTF.

The CDR3 is CASSLSASGTGYPEAFF. The CDR3 nucleotides read TGTGCCAGCAGTTTATCAGCCTCCGGGACAGGGTATCCTGAAGCTTTCTTT. V is TRBV27 and J is TRBJ1-1, with 9 bases aligning to TRBD1. The junction had 11 bases not matched to a gene; V was cut back by 0 bases and J by 6 bases. CDR1 and CDR2 (germline): MNHEY, SMNVEV (reference sequence). This CDR3 comprises 17 residues.

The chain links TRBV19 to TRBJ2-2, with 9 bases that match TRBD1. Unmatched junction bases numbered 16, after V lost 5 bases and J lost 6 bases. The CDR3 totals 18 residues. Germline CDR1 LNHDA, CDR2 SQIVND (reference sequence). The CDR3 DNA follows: TGTGCCAGTAGTGTACGGACAACAGGGGGCTCCGGCCCCGGGGAGCTGTTTTTT. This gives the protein CASSVRTTGGSGPGELFF.